This T cell receptor (beta chain) originates from a study of T cell responses to AZD1222 COVID-19 vaccine. On the study more broadly: Second-dose intervals of approximately 4 or approximately 12 weeks were pooled.

Produced via immunoSEQ multiplex PCR; TCRdb's table is partial and in-frame only. The sample lists some 100,000 clones, less than 90% occurring once. CDR3 length: 16 residues. The sample here was peripheral blood, taken on day 0 of AZD1222 vaccination. The chain recombines TRBV21-1 with TRBJ2-3; the table's D call TRBD2 went unverified against the DNA. TRBV21-1 is designated a pseudogene. This receptor was identified in an adult in good health. The CDR3 reads CASSKDEREETDTQYF. In DNA, the CDR3 is TGTGCCAGCAGCAAAGACGAGCGGGAGGAAACAGATACGCAGTATTTT.